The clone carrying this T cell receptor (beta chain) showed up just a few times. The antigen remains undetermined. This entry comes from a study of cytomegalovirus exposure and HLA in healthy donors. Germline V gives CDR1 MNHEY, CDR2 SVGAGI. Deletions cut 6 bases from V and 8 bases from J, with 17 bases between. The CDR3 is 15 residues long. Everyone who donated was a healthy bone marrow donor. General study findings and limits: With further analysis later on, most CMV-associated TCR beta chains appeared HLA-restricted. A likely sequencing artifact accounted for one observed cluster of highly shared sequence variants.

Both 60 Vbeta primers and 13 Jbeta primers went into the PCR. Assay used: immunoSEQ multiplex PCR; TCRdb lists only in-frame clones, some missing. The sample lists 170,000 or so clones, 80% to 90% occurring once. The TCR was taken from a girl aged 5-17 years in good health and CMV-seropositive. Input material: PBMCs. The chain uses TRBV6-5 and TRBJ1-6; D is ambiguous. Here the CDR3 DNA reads TGTGCCAGCAGCGAGACCGTGGAGCCTGATTCACCCCTCCACTTT. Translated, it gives CASSETVEPDSPLHF.